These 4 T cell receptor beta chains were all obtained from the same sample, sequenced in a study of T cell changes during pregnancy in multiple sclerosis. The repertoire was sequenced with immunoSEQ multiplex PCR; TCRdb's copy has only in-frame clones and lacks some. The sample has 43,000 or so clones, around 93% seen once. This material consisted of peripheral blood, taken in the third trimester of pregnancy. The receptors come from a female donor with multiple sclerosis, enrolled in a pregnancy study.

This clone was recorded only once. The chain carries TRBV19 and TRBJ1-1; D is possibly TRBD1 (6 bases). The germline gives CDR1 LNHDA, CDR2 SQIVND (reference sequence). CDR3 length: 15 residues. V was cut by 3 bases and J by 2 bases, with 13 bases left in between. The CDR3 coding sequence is TGTGCCAGTAGTATCCTAACAGGGTCCAACACTGAAGCTTTCTTT. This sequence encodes CASSILTGSNTEAFF.

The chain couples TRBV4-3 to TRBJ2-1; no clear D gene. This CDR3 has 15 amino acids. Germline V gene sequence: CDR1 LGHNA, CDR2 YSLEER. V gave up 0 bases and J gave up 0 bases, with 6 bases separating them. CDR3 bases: TGCGCCAGCAGCCAAGATTCCAGCTCCTACAATGAGCAGTTCTTC. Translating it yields CASSQDSSSYNEQFF.

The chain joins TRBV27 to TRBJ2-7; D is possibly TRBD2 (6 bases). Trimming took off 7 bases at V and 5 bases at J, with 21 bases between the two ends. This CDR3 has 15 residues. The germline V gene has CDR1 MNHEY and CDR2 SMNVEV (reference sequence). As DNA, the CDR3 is TGTGCCAGCATAAAGTTCATCGGGAGTGCCGACGAGCAGTACTTC. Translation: CASIKFIGSADEQYF.

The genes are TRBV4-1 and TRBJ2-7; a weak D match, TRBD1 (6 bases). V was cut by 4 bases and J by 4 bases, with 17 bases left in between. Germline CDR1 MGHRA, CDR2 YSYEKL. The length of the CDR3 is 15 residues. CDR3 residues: CASSLGPTGLYEQYF. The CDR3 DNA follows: TGCGCCAGCAGCCTCGGTCCCACAGGGTTGTACGAGCAGTACTTC.